This T cell receptor beta chain was sequenced during a study of lymphopenia after photon versus proton radiotherapy. Broader study findings: Relative stability marked proton patients; photon patients lost diversity and naive cells.

Notes on this clone: What it binds is unknown.

CDR1 LGHNA and CDR2 YSLEER come from the germline V gene. The CDR3 covers 16 residues. V lost 4 bases and J 2 bases, leaving 15 bases between the germline ends. Clones were sequenced by immunoSEQ multiplex PCR, and TCRdb holds only the in-frame ones, with some missing. This table has approximately 24,000 clones, roughly 86% appearing once. The sample was peripheral blood, taken from a patient treated with photon-based radiotherapy. The TCR comes from a man aged 45-65 years with gastric cancer. The rearrangement links TRBV4-3 to TRBJ2-1; D is perhaps TRBD2 (7 bases). CDR3 coding DNA: TGCGCCAGCAGCCGAAAATGGGGGGGCCCCTACAATGAGCAGTTCTTC. This gives the protein CASSRKWGGPYNEQFF.